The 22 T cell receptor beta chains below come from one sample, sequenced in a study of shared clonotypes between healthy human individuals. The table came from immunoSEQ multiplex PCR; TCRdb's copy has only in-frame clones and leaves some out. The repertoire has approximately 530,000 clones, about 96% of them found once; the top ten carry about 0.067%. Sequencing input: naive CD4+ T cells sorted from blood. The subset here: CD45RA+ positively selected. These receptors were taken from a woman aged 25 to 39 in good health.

CDR3 region: CASSLGQGWYEQYF. The CDR3, as DNA: TGTGCCAGCAGCTTAGGGCAGGGGTGGTACGAGCAGTACTTC. The V and J genes are TRBV13 and TRBJ2-7; perhaps TRBD1 as D (6 bases). CDR3 length: 14 residues. Trimming removed 0 bases from V and 4 bases from J, with 10 bases in between. Germline loops: CDR1 PRHDT, CDR2 FYEKMQ (reference sequence).

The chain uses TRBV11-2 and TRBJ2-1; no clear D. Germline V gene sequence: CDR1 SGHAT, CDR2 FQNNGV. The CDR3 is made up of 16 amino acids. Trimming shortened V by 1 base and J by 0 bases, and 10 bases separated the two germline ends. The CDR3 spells CASSLARWGSYNEQFF. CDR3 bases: TGTGCCAGCAGCTTAGCCAGATGGGGCTCCTACAATGAGCAGTTCTTC.

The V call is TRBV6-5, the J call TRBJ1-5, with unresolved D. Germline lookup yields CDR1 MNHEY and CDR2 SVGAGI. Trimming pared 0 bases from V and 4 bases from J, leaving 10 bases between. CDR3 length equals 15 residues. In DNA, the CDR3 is TGTGCCAGCAGTTACTCTAGAACAGCGAATCAGCCCCAGCATTTT. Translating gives CASSYSRTANQPQHF.

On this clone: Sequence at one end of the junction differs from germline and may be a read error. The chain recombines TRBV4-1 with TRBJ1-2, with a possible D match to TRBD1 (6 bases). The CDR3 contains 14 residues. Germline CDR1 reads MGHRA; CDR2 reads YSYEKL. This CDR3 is CASSQEPGQSSYTF. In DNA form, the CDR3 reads TGCGCCAGCAGTCAAGAACCGGGACAAAGTTCCTACACCTTC.

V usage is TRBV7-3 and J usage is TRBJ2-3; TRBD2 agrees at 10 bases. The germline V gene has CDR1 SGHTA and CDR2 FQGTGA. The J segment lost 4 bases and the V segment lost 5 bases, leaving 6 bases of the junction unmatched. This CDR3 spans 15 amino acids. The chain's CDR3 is CASSPGLAGADTQYF. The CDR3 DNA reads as TGTGCCAGCAGCCCGGGGCTAGCGGGAGCAGATACGCAGTATTTT.

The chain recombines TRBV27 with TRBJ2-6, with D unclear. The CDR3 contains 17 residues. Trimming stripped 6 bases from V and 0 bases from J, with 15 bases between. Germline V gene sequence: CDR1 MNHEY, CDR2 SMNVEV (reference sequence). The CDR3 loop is CASSFRAYYSGANVLTF. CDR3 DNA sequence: TGTGCCAGCAGCTTCAGAGCTTACTACTCTGGGGCCAACGTCCTGACTTTC.

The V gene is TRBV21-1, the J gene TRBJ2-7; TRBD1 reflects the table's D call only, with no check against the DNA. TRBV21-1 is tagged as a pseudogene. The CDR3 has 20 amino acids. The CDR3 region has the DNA TGTGCCAGCAGCAAAGTCTTTACCGGGACAGGGGGGTATTCTATCTACGAGCAGTACTTC. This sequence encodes CASSKVFTGTGGYSIYEQYF.

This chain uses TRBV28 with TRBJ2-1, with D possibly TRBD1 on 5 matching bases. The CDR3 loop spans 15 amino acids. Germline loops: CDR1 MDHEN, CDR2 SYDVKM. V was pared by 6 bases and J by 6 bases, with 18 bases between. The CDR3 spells CASSVRVRLGNEQFF. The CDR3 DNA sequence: TGTGCCAGCAGCGTCAGGGTTCGATTGGGCAATGAGCAGTTCTTC.

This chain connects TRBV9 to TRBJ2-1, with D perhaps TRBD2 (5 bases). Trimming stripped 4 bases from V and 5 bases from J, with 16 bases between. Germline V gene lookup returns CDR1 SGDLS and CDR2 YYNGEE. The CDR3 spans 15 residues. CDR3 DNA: TGTGCCAGCAGCCTGCGGGCGGCGATGAACAATGAGCAGTTCTTC. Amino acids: CASSLRAAMNNEQFF.

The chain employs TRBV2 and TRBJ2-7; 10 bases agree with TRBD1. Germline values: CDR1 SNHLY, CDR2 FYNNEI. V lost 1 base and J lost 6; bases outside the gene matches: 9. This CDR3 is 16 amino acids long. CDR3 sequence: CASSEVGQGVGGEQYF. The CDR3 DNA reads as TGTGCCAGCAGTGAAGTTGGACAGGGGGTTGGCGGCGAGCAGTACTTC.

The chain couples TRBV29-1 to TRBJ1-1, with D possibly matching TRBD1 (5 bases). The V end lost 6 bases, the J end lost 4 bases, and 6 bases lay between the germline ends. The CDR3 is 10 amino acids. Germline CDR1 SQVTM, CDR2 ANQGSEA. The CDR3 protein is CSVGGTEAFF. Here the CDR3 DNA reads TGCAGCGTCGGGGGCACTGAAGCTTTCTTT.

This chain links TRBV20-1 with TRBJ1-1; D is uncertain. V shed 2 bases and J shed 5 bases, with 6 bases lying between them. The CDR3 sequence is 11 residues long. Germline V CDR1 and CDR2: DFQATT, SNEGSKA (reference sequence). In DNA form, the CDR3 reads TGCAGTGCTAGACCCCTTACTGAAGCTTTCTTT. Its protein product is CSARPLTEAFF.

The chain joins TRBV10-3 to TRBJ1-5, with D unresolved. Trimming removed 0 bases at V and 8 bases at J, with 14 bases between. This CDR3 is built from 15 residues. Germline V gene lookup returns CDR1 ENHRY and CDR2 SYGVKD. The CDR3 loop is CAISESGQIGKPQHF. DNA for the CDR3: TGTGCCATCAGTGAGTCGGGCCAAATAGGTAAGCCCCAGCATTTT.

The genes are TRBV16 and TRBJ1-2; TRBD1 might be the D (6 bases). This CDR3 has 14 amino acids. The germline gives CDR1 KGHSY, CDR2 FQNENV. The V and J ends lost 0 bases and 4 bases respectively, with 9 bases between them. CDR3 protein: CASSQSSGVYGYTF. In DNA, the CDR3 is TGTGCCAGCAGCCAATCGTCAGGGGTCTATGGCTACACCTTC.

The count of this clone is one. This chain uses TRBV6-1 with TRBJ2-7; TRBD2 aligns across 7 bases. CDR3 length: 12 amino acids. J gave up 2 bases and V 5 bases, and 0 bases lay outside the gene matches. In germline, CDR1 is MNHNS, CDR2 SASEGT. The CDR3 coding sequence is TGTGCCAGCAGTAGCGGGACCTACGAGCAGTACTTC. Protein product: CASSSGTYEQYF.

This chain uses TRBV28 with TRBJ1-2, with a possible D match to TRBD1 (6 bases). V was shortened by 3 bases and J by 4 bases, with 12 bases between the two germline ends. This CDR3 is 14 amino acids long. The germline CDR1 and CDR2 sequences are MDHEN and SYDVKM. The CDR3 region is CASSLGYRAYGYTF. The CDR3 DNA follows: TGTGCCAGCAGTTTGGGATACAGGGCCTATGGCTACACCTTC.

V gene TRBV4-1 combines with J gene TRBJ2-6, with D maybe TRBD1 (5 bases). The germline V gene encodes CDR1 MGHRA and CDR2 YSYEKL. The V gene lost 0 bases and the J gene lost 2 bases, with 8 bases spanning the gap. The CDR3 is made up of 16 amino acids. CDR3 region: CASSQEGRAGANVLTF. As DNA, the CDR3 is TGCGCCAGCAGCCAAGAGGGCAGGGCTGGGGCCAACGTCCTGACTTTC.

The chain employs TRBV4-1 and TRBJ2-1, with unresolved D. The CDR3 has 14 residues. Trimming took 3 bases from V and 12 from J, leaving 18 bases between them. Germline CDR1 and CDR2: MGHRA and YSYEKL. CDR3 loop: CASSHPQAPTWQFF. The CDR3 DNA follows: TGCGCCAGCAGCCACCCCCAAGCCCCGACTTGGCAGTTCTTC.

CDR3 nucleotides: TGTGCCAGCAGCGGGGCCATTTCTGGAAACACCATATATTTT. This gives the protein CASSGAISGNTIYF. The chain links TRBV9 to TRBJ1-3; D unresolved. CDR3 length: 14 amino acids. V lost 3 bases, J lost 1 base, and 8 bases lay in between. In germline, CDR1 is SGDLS, CDR2 YYNGEE.

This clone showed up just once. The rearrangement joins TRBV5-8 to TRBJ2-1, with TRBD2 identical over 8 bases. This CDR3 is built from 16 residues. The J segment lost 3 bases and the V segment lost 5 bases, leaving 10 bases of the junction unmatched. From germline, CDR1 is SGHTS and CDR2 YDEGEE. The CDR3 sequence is CASRTLSGRNYNEQFF. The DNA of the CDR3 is TGTGCCAGCAGAACCCTAAGCGGGAGAAACTACAATGAGCAGTTCTTC. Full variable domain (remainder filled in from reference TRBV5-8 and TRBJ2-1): EAGVTQSPTHLIKTRGQQATLRCSPISGHTSVYWYQQALGLGLQFLLWYDEGEERNRGNFPPRFSGRQFPNYSSELNVNALELEDSALYLCASRTLSGRNYNEQFFGPGTRLTVL.

CDR3 nucleotides: TGTGCCAGCAGCTTACTAGACAGGGATCAGACCCAGTACTTC. Its translation: CASSLLDRDQTQYF. The V gene is TRBV7-2, the J gene TRBJ2-5; 7 bases align to TRBD1. Per the germline V gene, CDR1 is SGHTA and CDR2 is FQGNSA. The CDR3 extends over 14 amino acids. Trimming removed 2 bases from V and 6 bases from J; junction bases left unmatched: 6. The full variable domain, its missing parts supplied by reference TRBV7-2 and TRBJ2-5, is GAGVSQSPSNKVTEKGKDVELRCDPISGHTALYWYRQSLGQGLEFLIYFQGNSAPDKSGLPSDRFSAERTGGSVSTLTIQRTQQEDSAVYLCASSLLDRDQTQYFGPGTRLLVL.

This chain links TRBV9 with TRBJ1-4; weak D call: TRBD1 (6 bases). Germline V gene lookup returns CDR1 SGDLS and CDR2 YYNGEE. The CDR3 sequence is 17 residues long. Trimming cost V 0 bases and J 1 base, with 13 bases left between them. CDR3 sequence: CASSVEGGQLTNEKLFF. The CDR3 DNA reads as TGTGCCAGCAGCGTAGAGGGAGGACAGCTAACTAATGAAAAACTGTTTTTT.